The 15 T cell receptor beta chains in this list originate from one sample, sequenced in a study of shared clonotypes between healthy human individuals. Using immunoSEQ multiplex PCR, the repertoire was profiled, and TCRdb retains in-frame clones only, with some absent. Among some 1,100,000 clones listed, around 78% were seen once. Sequencing was performed on memory CD4+ T cells from PBMCs. Subset in this sample: CD45RA-negative fraction. The receptors stem from a man between 18 and 29 years old in good health. Some clones in this sample may be carry-over from other donors' samples.

The rearrangement links TRBV30 to TRBJ1-6; D remains unclear. The CDR3 runs 11 residues. V lost 0 bases and J 14 bases, leaving 8 bases between the germline ends. Per germline, CDR1 GTSNPN and CDR2 SVGIG (reference sequence). CDR3 in DNA: TGTGCCTGGAGTGTCGGCCGAGCCCTCCACTTT. Translated, it gives CAWSVGRALHF.

The chain couples TRBV4-1 to TRBJ2-3; TRBD2 matches 11 bases. Trimming at V came to 2 bases and at J to 6 bases, leaving 13 bases not matched to a gene. Germline CDR1 reads MGHRA; CDR2 reads YSYEKL. The CDR3 length is 18 residues. The DNA for the CDR3 is TGCGCCAGCAGCCAAATTCCGGGACTAGCGGCAAGAGTCGATACGCAGTATTTT. Its translation: CASSQIPGLAARVDTQYF.

J is TRBJ2-3 and V is TRBV5-1, with unresolved D. The germline V gene encodes CDR1 SGHRS and CDR2 YFSETQ. The CDR3 has 14 residues. V lost 2 bases, J lost 5 bases, and 12 bases lay in between. The CDR3: CASSLGKLQDTQYF. The CDR3 DNA reads TGCGCCAGCAGCTTAGGGAAGCTTCAAGATACGCAGTATTTT.

In its sample, this clone was seen once. The chain is built from TRBV6-6 and TRBJ1-1; D is possibly TRBD1 (6 bases). The V end was cut by 6 bases, the J end by 3 bases, with 14 bases between. Germline lookup yields CDR1 MNHNY and CDR2 SVGAGI (reference sequence). The CDR3 is 14 residues long. The CDR3 sequence is CASRPGHRDTEAFF. DNA for the CDR3: TGTGCCAGCAGACCGGGACATCGGGACACTGAAGCTTTCTTT.

This sequence joins TRBV5-1 and TRBJ2-1, with 7 positions matching TRBD1. Looked up from germline, CDR1 is SGHRS and CDR2 is YFSETQ. V shed 4 bases and J 8 bases; nucleotides not matched to a gene: 12. This CDR3 has 15 amino acids. The CDR3 loop is CASSRRRDRAHEQFF. DNA for the CDR3: TGCGCCAGCAGCCGGCGCCGGGACAGAGCCCATGAGCAGTTCTTC.

V gene TRBV29-1 combines with J gene TRBJ1-3, with unresolved D. The V and J ends lost 4 bases and 0 bases respectively, with 7 bases between them. The CDR3 consists of 13 residues. CDR1 and CDR2 from the germline V gene are SQVTM and ANQGSEA. DNA for the CDR3: TGCAGCGTTGTCGGGAACTCTGGAAACACCATATATTTT. It specifies CSVVGNSGNTIYF.

This chain uses TRBV9 with TRBJ1-1; the match to TRBD1 covers 8 bases. The CDR3 contains 15 residues. In germline, CDR1 is SGDLS, CDR2 YYNGEE. The V segment lost 3 bases and the J segment 6 bases; nucleotides outside the gene matches: 10. CDR3 residues: CASSARQGMGAEAFF. CDR3 DNA sequence: TGTGCCAGCAGCGCCAGACAGGGGATGGGCGCTGAAGCTTTCTTT.

This chain uses TRBV29-1 with TRBJ1-4, with a weak D call TRBD1 (6 bases). Trimming removed 7 bases at V and 3 bases at J, with 18 bases between. Germline V lookup: CDR1 SQVTM, CDR2 ANQGSEA. The CDR3 is 15 residues long. The CDR3 bases are TGCAGCGGCTCGGGGGGGGCGCAAGCTAATGAAAAACTGTTTTTT. Translation gives CSGSGGAQANEKLFF.

The chain is built from TRBV15 and TRBJ2-3, with TRBD2 matching 11 bases. Trimming took 1 base from V and 2 from J; bases not matched to a gene: 5. The CDR3 totals 17 residues. The germline CDR1 and CDR2 sequences are LNHNV and YYDKDF (reference sequence). CDR3 sequence (DNA): TGTGCCACCAGCAGAGGGGCTAGCGGGAGGAACACAGATACGCAGTATTTT. Protein sequence: CATSRGASGRNTDTQYF.

Comment on this clone: This same CDR3 is encoded by further DNA sequences in the sample. The genes are TRBV4-2 and TRBJ2-7; D not resolved. Germline CDR1 reads LGHNA; CDR2 reads YNFKEQ. V dropped 0 bases and J dropped 6 bases, with 9 bases sitting between them. The CDR3 is 13 amino acids. The CDR3 here is CASSQDVQSEQYF. CDR3 nucleotide sequence: TGTGCCAGCAGCCAAGATGTACAGAGCGAGCAGTACTTC.

The rearrangement links TRBV7-6 to TRBJ2-1; D is ambiguous. Per germline, CDR1 SGHVS and CDR2 FNYEAQ. The CDR3 sequence is 13 residues long. The V and J ends lost 1 base and 9 bases respectively, with 10 bases between them. CDR3 amino acids: CASSLVPGLEQFF. The CDR3 DNA reads as TGTGCCAGCAGCTTAGTGCCCGGGCTTGAGCAGTTCTTC.

Note on this clone: The same CDR3 arises from other DNA sequences in this sample as well. The V call is TRBV18, the J call TRBJ2-1; 8 bases agree with TRBD2. The V gene's germline CDR1 is KGHSH and CDR2 LQKENI. The CDR3 contains 15 residues. V lost 1 base, J lost 4 bases, and 3 bases stayed unmatched. The CDR3 loop is CASSPLAGRYNEQFF. The CDR3 nucleotides read TGTGCCAGCTCACCACTAGCGGGACGGTACAATGAGCAGTTCTTC.

With regard to this clone: Within the sample, other DNA sequences also encode this same CDR3. The CDR3 protein is CASSRNGDSNQPQHF. The CDR3 bases are TGTGCCAGCAGTCGGAACGGCGATAGCAATCAGCCCCAGCATTTT. The chain employs TRBV27 and TRBJ1-5; D is unclear. Germline CDR1 is MNHEY and CDR2 is SMNVEV (reference sequence). Trimming stripped 5 bases from V and 0 bases from J, with 11 bases between. This CDR3 has 15 residues.

This clone was seen just once. This chain joins TRBV11-2 and TRBJ2-2; tentative D call: TRBD1 (5 bases). This CDR3 spans 15 amino acids. V lost 2 bases, J lost 1 base, and 8 bases lay in between. The germline V gene encodes CDR1 SGHAT and CDR2 FQNNGV. The CDR3 sequence: CASSLLGQNTGELFF. CDR3 nucleotide sequence: TGTGCCAGCAGCTTACTTGGACAGAACACCGGGGAGCTGTTTTTT.

This clone was seen a few times. The rearrangement links TRBV19 to TRBJ2-7; D is undetermined. CDR1 and CDR2 (germline): LNHDA, SQIVND (reference sequence). The CDR3 consists of 14 residues. The ends were cut back, 5 bases at V and 3 bases at J, with 14 bases in the middle. The CDR3 protein is CASSGYSGNYEQYF. The CDR3 coding sequence is TGTGCCAGTAGTGGGTATAGTGGGAACTACGAGCAGTACTTC.